The T cell receptor beta chain under discussion was sequenced for a study of cytomegalovirus exposure and HLA in healthy donors. On the study more broadly: Previous work identified roughly 120 million unique TCR beta sequences from 200 million or so T cells. Study-level results: In a later analysis, DRB1 alleles had the most associated TCRs; HLA-C alleles the fewest. Cytomegalovirus association was assigned to about 150 TCR beta chains.

The donors comprised healthy bone marrow donors. CDR3 size: 15 residues. V was cut by 0 bases and J by 1 base, with 9 bases left in between. CDR1 and CDR2 from the germline V gene are SGHTA and FQGNSA. PCR involved 60 Vbeta and 13 Jbeta primers. Clones were sequenced by immunoSEQ multiplex PCR, and TCRdb holds only the in-frame ones, with some missing. The table lists 140,000 or so clones, approximately 80% of them singletons. On this clone itself: The antigen is undetermined.

The TCR comes from a boy aged 2-9 years in good health and CMV-seronegative. The V and J genes are TRBV7-2 and TRBJ1-2, with D hard to call. What was sequenced was PBMCs. The CDR3 region has the DNA TGTGCCAGCAGCTTAGCGGCGGCAGATAACTATGGCTACACCTTC. Encoded protein: CASSLAAADNYGYTF.